Listed here are 3 T cell receptor beta chains from one sample, sequenced in a study of blood T cell repertoires in COVID-19. Clones were sequenced by immunoSEQ multiplex PCR, and TCRdb holds only the in-frame ones, with some missing. The sample consists of 150,000 or so clones, 85% to 90% of them appearing once. The sequencing input was peripheral blood. The receptors stem from a man aged 18-30 years with acute or convalescent COVID-19.

This clone appeared once. This chain joins TRBV27 and TRBJ2-5; D uncertain. Germline CDR1 is MNHEY and CDR2 is SMNVEV (reference sequence). CDR3 length: 13 residues. Trimming pared 5 bases from V and 4 bases from J, leaving 11 bases between. The CDR3 region has the DNA TGTGCCAGCAGTAGAGGTTTTCGAGAGACCCAGTACTTC. Amino acid sequence: CASSRGFRETQYF.

As for this clone: Other DNA sequences from this sample encode an identical CDR3 as well. The gene calls are TRBV19 and TRBJ2-7; D is possibly TRBD1 (5 bases). This CDR3 comprises 15 residues. The V end was cut by 1 base, the J end by 0 bases, with 10 bases between. Germline CDR1 reads LNHDA; CDR2 reads SQIVND (reference sequence). Here the CDR3 DNA reads TGTGCCAGTAGTATAGGGCAGGGAAACTCCTACGAGCAGTACTTC. Amino acid sequence: CASSIGQGNSYEQYF.

This chain joins TRBV3-1 (or the pseudogene TRBV3-2) and TRBJ2-2; D is unresolved. This CDR3 has 12 amino acids. Germline V gives CDR1 LGHDT, CDR2 YNNKEL (reference sequence). Trimming cost V 5 bases and J 4 bases, with 5 bases left between them. This chain's CDR3 is CASSYTTGELFF. In DNA form, the CDR3 reads TGTGCCAGCAGCTACACCACCGGGGAGCTGTTTTTT.